The subject of this entry is one T cell receptor (beta chain). Germline CDR1 MNHEY, CDR2 SVGAGI. The CDR3 is 11 residues long. Trimming cost V 7 bases and J 5 bases, with 7 bases left between them. The data derive from a study of control samples from healthy donors and cancer patients. Sequencing used immunoSEQ multiplex PCR; TCRdb keeps in-frame clones, though not all of them. The table lists just over 150,000 clones, 70% to 90% of them singletons. The TCR was taken from a man aged 25-40 years in good health. Specimen: blood. The rearrangement joins TRBV6-5 to TRBJ2-3; no reliable D call. The DNA for the CDR3 is TGTGCCAGCATGAAGAGAGATACGCAGTATTTT. It translates to CASMKRDTQYF.